The clone carrying this T cell receptor beta chain was recorded a few times. This record comes from a study of identical twins' blood T cells. Between the trimmed V and J ends, which lost 5 bases and 8 bases, there was a span of 12 bases. Germline CDR1 MNHEY, CDR2 SVGAGI. The CDR3 loop spans 13 amino acids. A single record per CDR3 protein comes from TCRdb applying MiXCR to the 5' RACE reads. The profile shows 350,000 to 450,000 distinct CDR3 sequences, over 25% of them singletons. The rearrangement links TRBV6-5 to TRBJ1-4; D gene unclear. The clonotype was recovered from a woman between 18 and 50 years old in good health. Sequenced material: PBMCs. The CDR3, as DNA: TGTGCCAGCAGTCGGTCTCCTCGGGAAAAACTGTTTTTT. This gives the protein CASSRSPREKLFF.